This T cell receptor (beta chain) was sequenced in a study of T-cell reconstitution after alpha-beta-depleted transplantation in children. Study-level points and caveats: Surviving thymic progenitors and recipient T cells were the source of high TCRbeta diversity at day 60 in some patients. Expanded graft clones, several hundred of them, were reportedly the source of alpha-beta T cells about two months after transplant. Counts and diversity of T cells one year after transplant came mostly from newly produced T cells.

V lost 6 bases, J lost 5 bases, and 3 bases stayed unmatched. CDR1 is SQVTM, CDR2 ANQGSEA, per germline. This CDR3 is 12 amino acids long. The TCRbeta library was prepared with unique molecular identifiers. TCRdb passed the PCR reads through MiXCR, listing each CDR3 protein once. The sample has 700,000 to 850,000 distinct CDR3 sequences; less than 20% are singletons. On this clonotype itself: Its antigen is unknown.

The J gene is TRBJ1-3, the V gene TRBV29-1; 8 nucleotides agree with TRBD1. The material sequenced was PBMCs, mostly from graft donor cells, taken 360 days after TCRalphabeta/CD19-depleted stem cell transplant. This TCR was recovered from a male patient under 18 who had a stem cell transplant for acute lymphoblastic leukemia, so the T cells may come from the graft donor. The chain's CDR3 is CSVDRGRNTIYF. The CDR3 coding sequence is TGCAGCGTCGACAGGGGAAGAAACACCATATATTTT.